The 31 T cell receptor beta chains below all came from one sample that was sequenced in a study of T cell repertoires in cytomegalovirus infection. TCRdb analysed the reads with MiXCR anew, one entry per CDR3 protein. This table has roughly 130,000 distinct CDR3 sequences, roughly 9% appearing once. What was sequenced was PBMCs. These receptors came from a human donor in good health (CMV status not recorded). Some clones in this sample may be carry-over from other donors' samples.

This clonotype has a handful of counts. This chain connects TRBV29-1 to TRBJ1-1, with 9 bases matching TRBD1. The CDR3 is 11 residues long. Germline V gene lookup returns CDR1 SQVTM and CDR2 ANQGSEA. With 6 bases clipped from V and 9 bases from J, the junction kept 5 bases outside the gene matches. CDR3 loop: CSVGTGSQAFF. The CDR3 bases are TGCAGCGTGGGGACAGGGAGTCAAGCTTTCTTT. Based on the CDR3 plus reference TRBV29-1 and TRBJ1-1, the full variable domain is SAVISQKPSRDICQRGTSLTIQCQVDSQVTMMFWYRQQPGQSLTLIATANQGSEATYESGFVIDKFPISRPNLTFSTLTVSNMSPEDSSIYLCSVGTGSQAFFGQGTRLTVV.

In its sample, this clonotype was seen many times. The CDR3 DNA is TGTGCCAGCACCCCCGGCGGGCGAGAGACCCAGTACTTC. It is translated as CASTPGGRETQYF. This chain joins TRBV6-6 and TRBJ2-5; D might be TRBD2 (5 bases). The CDR3 is made up of 13 amino acids. The germline V gene has CDR1 MNHNY and CDR2 SVGAGI (reference sequence). The V and J ends lost 7 bases and 4 bases respectively, with 13 bases between them.

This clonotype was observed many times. This CDR3 is CASGSRQNEQFF. The CDR3 DNA reads TGTGCTAGTGGTTCCCGACAGAATGAGCAGTTCTTC. This chain uses TRBV12-5 with TRBJ2-1; weak D call: TRBD1 (5 bases). The CDR3 spans 12 residues. Per the germline V gene, CDR1 is LGHNT and CDR2 is FRNRAP. The ends were cut back, 4 bases at V and 7 bases at J, with 8 bases in the middle.

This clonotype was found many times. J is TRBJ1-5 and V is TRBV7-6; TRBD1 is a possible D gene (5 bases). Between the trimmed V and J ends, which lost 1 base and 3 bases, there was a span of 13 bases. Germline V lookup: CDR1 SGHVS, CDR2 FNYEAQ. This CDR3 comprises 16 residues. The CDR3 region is CASSLGAGGDNQPQHF. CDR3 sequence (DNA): TGTGCCAGCAGCTTAGGAGCGGGGGGTGACAATCAGCCCCAGCATTTT.

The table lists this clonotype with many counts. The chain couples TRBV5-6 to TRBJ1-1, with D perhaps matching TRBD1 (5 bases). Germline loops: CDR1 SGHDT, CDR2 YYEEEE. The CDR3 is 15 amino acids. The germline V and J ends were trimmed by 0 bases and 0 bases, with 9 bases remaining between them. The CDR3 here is CASSLVWGMNTEAFF. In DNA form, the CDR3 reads TGTGCCAGCAGCTTGGTTTGGGGGATGAACACTGAAGCTTTCTTT.

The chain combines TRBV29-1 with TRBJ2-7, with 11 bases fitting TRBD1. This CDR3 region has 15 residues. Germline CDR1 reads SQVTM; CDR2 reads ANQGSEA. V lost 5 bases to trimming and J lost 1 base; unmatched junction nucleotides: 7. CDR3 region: CSVPGQGAGSYEQYF. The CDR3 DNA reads TGCAGCGTTCCAGGACAGGGGGCAGGTTCCTACGAGCAGTACTTC.

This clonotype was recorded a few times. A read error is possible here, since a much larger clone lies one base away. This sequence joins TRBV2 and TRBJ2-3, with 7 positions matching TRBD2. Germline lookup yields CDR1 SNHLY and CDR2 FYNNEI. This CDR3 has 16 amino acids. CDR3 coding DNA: TGTACCAGCAGTGGACTACTAGCGCCCAGCACAGATACGCAGTATTTT. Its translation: CTSSGLLAPSTDTQYF. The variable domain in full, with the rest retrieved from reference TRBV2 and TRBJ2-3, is EPEVTQTPSHQVTQMGQEVILRCVPISNHLYFYWYRQILGQKVEFLVSFYNNEISEKSEIFDDQFSVERPDGSNFTLKIRSTKLEDSAMYFCTSSGLLAPSTDTQYFGPGTRLTVL.

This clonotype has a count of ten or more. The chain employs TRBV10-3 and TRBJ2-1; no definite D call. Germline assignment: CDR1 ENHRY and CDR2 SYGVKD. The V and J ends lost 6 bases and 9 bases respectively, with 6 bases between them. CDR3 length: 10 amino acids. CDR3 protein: CAIRGVEQFF. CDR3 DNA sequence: TGTGCCATCAGAGGCGTTGAGCAGTTCTTC.

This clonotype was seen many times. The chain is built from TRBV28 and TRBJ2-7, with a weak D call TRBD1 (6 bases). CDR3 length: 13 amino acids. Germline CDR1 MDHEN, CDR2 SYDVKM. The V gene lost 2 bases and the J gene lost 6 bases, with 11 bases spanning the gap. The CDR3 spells CASSLPTGFEQYF. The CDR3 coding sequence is TGTGCCAGCAGTTTACCCACAGGGTTCGAGCAGTACTTC.

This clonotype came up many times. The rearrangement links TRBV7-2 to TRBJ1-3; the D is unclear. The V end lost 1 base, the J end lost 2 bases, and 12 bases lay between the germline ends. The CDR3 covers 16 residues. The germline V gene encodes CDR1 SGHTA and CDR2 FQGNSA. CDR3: CASSLGPGAAGNTIYF. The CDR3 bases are TGTGCCAGCAGCTTAGGGCCGGGAGCTGCTGGAAACACCATATATTTT.

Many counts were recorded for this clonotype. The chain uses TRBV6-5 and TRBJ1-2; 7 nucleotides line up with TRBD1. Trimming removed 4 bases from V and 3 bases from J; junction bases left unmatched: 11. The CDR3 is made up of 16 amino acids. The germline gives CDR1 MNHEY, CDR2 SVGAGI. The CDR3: CASSSHYGTDDYGYTF. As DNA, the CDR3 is TGTGCCAGCAGTTCCCACTATGGGACAGACGACTATGGCTACACCTTC.

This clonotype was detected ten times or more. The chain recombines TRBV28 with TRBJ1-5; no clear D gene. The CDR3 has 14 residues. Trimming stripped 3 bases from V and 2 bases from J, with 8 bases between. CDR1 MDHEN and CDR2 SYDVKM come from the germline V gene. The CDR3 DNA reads TGTGCCAGCAGTTTTAACGTGGGCAATCAGCCCCAGCATTTT. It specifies CASSFNVGNQPQHF.

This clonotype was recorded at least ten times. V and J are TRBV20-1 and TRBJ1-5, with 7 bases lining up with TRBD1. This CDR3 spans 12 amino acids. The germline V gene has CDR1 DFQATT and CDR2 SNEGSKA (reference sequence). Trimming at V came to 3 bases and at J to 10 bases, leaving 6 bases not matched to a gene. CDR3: CSASQGDLPQHF. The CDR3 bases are TGCAGTGCTAGTCAGGGGGACCTTCCCCAGCATTTT.

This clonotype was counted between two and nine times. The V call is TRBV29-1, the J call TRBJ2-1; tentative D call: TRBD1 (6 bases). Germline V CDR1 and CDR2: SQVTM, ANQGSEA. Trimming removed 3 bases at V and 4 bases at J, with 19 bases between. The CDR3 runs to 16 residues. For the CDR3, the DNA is TGCAGCGTTGATGGTGTTACAGGGCAGCGTTACAATGAGCAGTTCTTC. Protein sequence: CSVDGVTGQRYNEQFF.

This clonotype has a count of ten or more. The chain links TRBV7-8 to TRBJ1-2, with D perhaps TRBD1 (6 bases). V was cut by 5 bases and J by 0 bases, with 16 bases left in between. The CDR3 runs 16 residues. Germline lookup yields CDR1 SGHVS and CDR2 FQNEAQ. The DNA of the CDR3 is TGTGCCAGCAGCCGAGGGGGGGACCCCTCTAACTATGGCTACACCTTC. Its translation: CASSRGGDPSNYGYTF.

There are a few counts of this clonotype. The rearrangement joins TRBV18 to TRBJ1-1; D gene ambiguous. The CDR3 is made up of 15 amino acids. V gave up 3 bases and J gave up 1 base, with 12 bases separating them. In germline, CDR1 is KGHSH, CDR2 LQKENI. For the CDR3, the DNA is TGTGCCAGCTCACCCTCCCAAGGGCGGAACACTGAAGCTTTCTTT. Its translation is CASSPSQGRNTEAFF.

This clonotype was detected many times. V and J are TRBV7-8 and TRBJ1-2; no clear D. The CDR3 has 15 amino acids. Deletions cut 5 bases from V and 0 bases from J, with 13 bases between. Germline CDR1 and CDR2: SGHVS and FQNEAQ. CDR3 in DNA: TGTGCCAGCAGCCCGTACGAAGACCCTAACTATGGCTACACCTTC. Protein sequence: CASSPYEDPNYGYTF.

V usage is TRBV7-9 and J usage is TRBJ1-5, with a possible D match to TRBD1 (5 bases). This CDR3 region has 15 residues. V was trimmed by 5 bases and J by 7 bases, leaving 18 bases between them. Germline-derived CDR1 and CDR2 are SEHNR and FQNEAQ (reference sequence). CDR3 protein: CASSPRGGVGQPQHF. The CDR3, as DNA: TGTGCCAGCAGCCCCCGGGGGGGGGTCGGGCAGCCCCAGCATTTT.

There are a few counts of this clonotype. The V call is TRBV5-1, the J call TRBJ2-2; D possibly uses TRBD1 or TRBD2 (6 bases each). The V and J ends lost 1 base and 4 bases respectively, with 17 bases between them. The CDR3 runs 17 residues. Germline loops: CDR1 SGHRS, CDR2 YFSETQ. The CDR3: CASSLIRGRETTGELFF. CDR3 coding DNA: TGCGCCAGCAGCTTGATACGGGGGCGCGAGACCACCGGGGAGCTGTTTTTT.

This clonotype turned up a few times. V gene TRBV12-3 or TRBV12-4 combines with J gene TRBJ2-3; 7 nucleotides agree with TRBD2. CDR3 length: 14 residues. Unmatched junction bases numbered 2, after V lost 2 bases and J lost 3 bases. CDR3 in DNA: TGTGCCAGCAGTTTAACTAGCGAAACAGATACGCAGTATTTT. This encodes CASSLTSETDTQYF.

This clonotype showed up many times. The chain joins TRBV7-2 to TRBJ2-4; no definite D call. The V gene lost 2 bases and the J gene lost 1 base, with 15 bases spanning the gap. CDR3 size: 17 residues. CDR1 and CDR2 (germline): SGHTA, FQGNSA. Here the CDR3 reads CASSLNRLANAKNIQYF. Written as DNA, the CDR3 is TGTGCCAGCAGCTTAAATAGGCTCGCGAACGCCAAAAACATTCAGTACTTC.

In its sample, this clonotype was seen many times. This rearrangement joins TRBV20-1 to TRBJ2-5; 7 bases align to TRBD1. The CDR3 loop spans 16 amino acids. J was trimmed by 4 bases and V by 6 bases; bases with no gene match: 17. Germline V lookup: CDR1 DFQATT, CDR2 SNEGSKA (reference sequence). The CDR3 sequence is CSAYPPEGARGETQYF. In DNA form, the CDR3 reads TGCAGTGCCTACCCGCCCGAGGGGGCGAGAGGAGAGACCCAGTACTTC.

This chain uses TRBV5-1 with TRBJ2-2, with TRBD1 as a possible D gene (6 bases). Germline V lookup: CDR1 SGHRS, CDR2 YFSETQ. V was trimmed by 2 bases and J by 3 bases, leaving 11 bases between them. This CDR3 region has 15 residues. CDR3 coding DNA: TGCGCCAGCAGCTTTCGGGACACCTACACCGGGGAGCTGTTTTTT. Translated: CASSFRDTYTGELFF.

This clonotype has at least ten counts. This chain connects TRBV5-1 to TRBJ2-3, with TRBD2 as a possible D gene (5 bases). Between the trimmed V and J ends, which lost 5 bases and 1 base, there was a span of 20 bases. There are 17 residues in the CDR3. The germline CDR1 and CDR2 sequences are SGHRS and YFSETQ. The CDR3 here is CASSPEGAATRTDTQYF. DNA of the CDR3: TGCGCCAGCAGTCCGGAAGGAGCGGCCACGCGCACAGATACGCAGTATTTT.

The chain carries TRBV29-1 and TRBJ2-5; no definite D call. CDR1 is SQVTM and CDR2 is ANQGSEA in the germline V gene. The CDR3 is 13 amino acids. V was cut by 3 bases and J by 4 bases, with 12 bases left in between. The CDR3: CSVESPPRETQYF. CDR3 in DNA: TGCAGCGTTGAGTCCCCCCCAAGAGAGACCCAGTACTTC.

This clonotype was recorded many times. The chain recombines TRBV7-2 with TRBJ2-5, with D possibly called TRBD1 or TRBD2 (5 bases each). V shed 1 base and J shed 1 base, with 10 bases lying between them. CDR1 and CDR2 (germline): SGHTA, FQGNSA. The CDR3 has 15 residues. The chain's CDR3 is CASSLGGPVQETQYF. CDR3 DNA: TGTGCCAGCAGCTTAGGGGGACCCGTCCAAGAGACCCAGTACTTC.

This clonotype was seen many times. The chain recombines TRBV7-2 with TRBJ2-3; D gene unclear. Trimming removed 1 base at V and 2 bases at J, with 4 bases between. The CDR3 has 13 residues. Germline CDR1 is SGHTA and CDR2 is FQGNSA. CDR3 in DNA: TGTGCCAGCAGCTTAGAGGTCACAGATACGCAGTATTTT. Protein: CASSLEVTDTQYF.

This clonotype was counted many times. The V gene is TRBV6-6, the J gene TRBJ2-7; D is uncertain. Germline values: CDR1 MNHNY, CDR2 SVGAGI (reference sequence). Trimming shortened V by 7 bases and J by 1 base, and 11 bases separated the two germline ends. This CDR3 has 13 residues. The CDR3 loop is CASNQLLSYEQYF. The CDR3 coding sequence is TGTGCCAGCAACCAGCTCCTGTCCTACGAGCAGTACTTC.

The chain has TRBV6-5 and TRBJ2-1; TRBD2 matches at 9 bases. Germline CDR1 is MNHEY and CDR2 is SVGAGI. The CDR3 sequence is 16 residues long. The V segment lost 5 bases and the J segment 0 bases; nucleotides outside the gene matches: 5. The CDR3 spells CASSKRSGSSYNEQFF. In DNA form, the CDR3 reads TGTGCCAGCAGTAAACGTAGCGGGAGCTCCTACAATGAGCAGTTCTTC.

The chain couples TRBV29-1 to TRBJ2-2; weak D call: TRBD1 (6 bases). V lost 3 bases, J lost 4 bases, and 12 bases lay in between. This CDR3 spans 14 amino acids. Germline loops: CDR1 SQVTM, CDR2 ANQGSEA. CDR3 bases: TGCAGCGTTGAGGCTGGGGGCGGCACCGGGGAGCTGTTTTTT. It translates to CSVEAGGGTGELFF.

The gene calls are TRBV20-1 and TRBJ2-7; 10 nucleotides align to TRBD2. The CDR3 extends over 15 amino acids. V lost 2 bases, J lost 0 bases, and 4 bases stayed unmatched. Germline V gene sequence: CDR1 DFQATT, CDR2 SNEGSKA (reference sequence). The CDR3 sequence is CSARHSGGSSYEQYF. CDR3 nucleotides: TGCAGTGCTAGACATAGCGGGGGGAGCTCCTACGAGCAGTACTTC.